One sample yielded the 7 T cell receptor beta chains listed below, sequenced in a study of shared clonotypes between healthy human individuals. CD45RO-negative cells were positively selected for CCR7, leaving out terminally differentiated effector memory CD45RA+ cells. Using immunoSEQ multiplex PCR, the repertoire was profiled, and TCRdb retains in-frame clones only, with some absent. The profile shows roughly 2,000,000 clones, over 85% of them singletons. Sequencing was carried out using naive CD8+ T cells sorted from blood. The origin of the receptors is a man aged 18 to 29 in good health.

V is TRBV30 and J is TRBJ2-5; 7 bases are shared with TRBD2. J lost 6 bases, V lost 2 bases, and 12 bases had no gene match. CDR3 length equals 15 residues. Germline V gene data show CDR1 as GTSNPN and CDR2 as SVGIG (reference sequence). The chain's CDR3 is CAWSPHPWEGKTQYF. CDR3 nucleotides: TGTGCCTGGAGTCCTCATCCCTGGGAGGGAAAGACCCAGTACTTC.

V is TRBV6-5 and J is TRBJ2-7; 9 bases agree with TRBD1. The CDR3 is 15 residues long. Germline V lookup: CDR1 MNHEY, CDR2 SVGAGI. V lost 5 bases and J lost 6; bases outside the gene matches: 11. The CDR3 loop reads CASSPSPGQGIEQYF. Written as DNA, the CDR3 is TGTGCCAGCAGTCCCTCTCCGGGACAGGGTATCGAGCAGTACTTC.

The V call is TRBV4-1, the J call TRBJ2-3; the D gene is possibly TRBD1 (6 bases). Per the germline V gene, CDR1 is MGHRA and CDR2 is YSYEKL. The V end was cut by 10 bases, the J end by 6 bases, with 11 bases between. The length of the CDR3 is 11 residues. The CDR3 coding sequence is TGCGCCATCAAAAGGGGGGATACGCAGTATTTT. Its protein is CAIKRGDTQYF.

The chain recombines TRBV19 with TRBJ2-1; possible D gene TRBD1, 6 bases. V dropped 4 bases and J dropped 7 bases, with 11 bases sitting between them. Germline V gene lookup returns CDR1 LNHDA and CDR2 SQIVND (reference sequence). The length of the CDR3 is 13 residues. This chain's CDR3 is CASSTLGGNEQFF. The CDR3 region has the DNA TGTGCCAGTAGTACCTTAGGGGGAAATGAGCAGTTCTTC.

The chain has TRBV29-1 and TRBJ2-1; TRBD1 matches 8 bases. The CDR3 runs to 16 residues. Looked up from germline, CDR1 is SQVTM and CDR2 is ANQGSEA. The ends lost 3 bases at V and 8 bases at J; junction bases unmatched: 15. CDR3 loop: CSVDELGQDYVDEQFF. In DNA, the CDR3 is TGCAGCGTTGATGAACTGGGACAGGATTACGTGGATGAGCAGTTCTTC.

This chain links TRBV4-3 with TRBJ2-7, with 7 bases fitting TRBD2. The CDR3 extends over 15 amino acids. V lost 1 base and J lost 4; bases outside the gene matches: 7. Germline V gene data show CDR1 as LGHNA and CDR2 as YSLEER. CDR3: CASSQAPSGNYEQYF. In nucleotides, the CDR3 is TGCGCCAGCAGCCAAGCCCCTAGCGGAAATTACGAGCAGTACTTC.

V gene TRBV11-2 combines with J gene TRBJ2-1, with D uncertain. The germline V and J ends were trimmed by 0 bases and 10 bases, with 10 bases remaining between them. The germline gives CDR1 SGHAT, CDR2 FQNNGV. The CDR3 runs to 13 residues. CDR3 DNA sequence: TGTGCCAGCAGCTTAGATACCCGGAAGGAGCAGTTCTTC. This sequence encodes CASSLDTRKEQFF.